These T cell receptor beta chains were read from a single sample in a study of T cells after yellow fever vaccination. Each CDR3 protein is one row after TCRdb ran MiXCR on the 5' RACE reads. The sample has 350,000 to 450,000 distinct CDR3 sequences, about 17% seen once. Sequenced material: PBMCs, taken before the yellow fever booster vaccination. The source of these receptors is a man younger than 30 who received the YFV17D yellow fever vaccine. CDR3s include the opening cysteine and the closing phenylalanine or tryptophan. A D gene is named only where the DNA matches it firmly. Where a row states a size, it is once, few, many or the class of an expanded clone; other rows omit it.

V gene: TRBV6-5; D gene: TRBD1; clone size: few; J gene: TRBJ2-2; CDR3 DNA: TGTGCCAGCAGTACCGGGACAGTCGGGGAGCTGTTTTTT; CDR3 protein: CASSTGTVGELFF
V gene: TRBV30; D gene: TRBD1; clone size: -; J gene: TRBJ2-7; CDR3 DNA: TGTGCCTGGAGTTCATGGACAGGGCTTTACGAGCAGTACTTC; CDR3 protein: CAWSSWTGLYEQYF
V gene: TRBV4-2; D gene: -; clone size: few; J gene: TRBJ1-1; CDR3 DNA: TGTGCCAGCAGCCAAGTGGCCTACTGGGGATGGGCTGAAGCTTTCTTT; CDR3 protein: CASSQVAYWGWAEAFF
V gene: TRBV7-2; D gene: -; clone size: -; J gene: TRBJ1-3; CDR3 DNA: TGTGCCAGCAGTCGACGTGGAAACACCATATATTTT; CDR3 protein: CASSRRGNTIYF
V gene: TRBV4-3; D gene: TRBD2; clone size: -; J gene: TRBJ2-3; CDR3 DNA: TGCGCCAGCAGCCAAGATCGGGGCGGGGGGGCCGCGGCAGATACGCAGTATTTT; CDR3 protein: CASSQDRGGGAAADTQYF
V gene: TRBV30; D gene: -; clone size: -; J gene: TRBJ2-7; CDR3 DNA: TGTGCCTGGAGTGTTGCCGGCGGCTACGAGCAGTACTTC; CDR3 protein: CAWSVAGGYEQYF
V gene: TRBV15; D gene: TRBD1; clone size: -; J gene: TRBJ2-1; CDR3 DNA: TGTGCCACCAGCAGAAACACAGGGGGCAGTGAGCAGTTCTTC; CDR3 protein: CATSRNTGGSEQFF
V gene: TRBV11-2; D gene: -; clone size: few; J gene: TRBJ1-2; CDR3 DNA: TGTGCCAGCAGCCAACTAACTCGGACGCAATGGAGGGACTATGGCTACACCTTC; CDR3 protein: CASSQLTRTQWRDYGYTF
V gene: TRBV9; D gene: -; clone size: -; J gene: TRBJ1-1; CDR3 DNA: TGTGCCAGCAGCCCTAGAGGGGCAGGGCGGGGTGAAGCTTTCTTT; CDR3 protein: CASSPRGAGRGEAFF
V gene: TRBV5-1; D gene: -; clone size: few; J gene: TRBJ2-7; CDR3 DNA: TGCGCCAGCAGCTTGGTTGGTGGAAGATCCTACGAGCAGTACTTC; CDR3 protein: CASSLVGGRSYEQYF